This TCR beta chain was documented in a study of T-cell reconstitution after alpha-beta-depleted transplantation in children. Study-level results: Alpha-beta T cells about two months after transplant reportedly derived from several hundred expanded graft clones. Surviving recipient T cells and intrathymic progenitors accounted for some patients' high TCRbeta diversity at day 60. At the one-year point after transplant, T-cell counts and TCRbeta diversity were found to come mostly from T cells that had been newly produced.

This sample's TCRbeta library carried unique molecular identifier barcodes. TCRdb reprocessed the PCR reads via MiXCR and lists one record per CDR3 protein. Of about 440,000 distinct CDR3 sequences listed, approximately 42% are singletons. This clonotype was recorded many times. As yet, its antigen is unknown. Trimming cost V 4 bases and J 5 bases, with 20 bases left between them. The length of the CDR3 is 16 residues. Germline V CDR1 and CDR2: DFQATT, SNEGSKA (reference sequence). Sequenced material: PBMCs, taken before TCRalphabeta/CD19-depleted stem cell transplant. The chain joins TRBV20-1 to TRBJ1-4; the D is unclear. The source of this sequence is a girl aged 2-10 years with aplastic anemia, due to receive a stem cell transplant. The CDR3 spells CSATEAPGSVNEKLFF. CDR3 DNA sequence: TGCAGTGCTACCGAAGCCCCCGGCAGCGTAAATGAAAAACTGTTTTTT.